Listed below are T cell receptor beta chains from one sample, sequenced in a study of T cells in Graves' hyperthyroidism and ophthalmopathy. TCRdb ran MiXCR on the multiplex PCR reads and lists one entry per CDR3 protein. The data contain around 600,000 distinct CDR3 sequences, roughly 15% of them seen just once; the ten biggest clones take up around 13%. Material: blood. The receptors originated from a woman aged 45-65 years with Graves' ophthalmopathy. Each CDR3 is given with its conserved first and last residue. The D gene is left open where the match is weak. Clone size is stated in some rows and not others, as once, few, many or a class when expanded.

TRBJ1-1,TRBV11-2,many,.,TGTGCCAGCAGCAGTCGACAGCGCATACACACTGAAGCTTTCTTT,CASSSRQRIHTEAFF
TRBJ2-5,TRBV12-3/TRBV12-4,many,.,TGTGCCAGCAGTTTAGCGGGACGGGAGACCCAGTACTTC,CASSLAGRETQYF
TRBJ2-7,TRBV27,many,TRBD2,TGTGCCAGCAGTTTGTATCCCGGACTAGCGGGTTTCACCTACGAGCAGTACTTC,CASSLYPGLAGFTYEQYF
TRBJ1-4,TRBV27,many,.,TGTGCCAGCAGCCTTACACCGGACGAGGGGGAAAAACTGTTTTTT,CASSLTPDEGEKLFF
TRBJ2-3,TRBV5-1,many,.,TGTGCCAGCAGCCCCAACACAGATACGCAGTATTTT,CASSPNTDTQYF
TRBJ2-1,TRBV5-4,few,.,TGTGCCAGCAGCATGGGACCTAACAATGAGCAGTTCTTC,CASSMGPNNEQFF
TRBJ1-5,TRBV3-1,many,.,TGTGCCAGCAGTCGAACCCCTAATCAGCCCCAGCATTTT,CASSRTPNQPQHF
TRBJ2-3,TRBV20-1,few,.,TGCAGTGGAAGTGAACTAGCTTTTAACACAGATACGCAGTATTTT,CSGSELAFNTDTQYF
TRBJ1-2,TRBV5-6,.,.,TGTGCCAGCAGCCCTTTGAGAGGGGCGGACTATGGCTACACCTTC,CASSPLRGADYGYTF
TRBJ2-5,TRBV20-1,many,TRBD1,TGCAGTGCTGAAGCTGGGACAGGGGATGAGACCCAGTACTTC,CSAEAGTGDETQYF
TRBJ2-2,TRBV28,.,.,TGTGCCAGCAGACTCCCGGGACAGAACACCGGGGAGCTGTTTTTT,CASRLPGQNTGELFF
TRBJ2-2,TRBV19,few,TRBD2,TGTGCCAGTAGCGCCGGGACTAGCGGCACCGGGGAGCTGTTTTTT,CASSAGTSGTGELFF
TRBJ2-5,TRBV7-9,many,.,TGTGCCAGCAGCTTTATGGGCGGCGAGACCCAGTACTTC,CASSFMGGETQYF
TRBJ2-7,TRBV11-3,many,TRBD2,TGTGCCAGCAGCTTAGCCAGACTAGCGGGAGGACACTACGAGCAGTACTTC,CASSLARLAGGHYEQYF
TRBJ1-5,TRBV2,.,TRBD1,TGTGCCAGCATTCAGACAGGGGGCCAGGGTCAGCCCCAGCATTTT,CASIQTGGQGQPQHF
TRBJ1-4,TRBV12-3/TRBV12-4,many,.,TGTGCCAGCAGTACCACACGGAATGAAAAACTGTTTTTT,CASSTTRNEKLFF
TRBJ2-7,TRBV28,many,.,TGTGCCAGCACTAGTTCGGGGAACGAGCAGTACTTC,CASTSSGNEQYF
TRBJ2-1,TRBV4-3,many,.,TGCGCCAGCAGCCAAGAAACCCCCTCCCTAACCAATGAGCAGTTCTTC,CASSQETPSLTNEQFF
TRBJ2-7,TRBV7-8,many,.,TGTGCCAGCAGTAACGAGGACAGCGGTCTCGGAGAGCAGTACTTC,CASSNEDSGLGEQYF
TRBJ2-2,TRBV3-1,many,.,TGTGCCAGCAGCCAAAACCGGGGCAGGGCGAACACCGGGGAGCTGTTTTTT,CASSQNRGRANTGELFF
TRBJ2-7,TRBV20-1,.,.,TGCAGTGCCTTAACGAGGGGAAGTGGCTACGAGCAGTACTTC,CSALTRGSGYEQYF
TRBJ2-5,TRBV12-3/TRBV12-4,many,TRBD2,TGTGCCAGCAGTGCCGCTAGCGGGGCTCAGACCCAGTACTTC,CASSAASGAQTQYF
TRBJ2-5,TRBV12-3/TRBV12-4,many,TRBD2,TGTGCCAGCAGCCCCTACCCCGCGGTAGCGGGAGATCAAGAGACCCAGTACTTC,CASSPYPAVAGDQETQYF
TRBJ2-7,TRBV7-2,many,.,TGTGCCAGCAGCCTAACAGGCCGGGAGCAGTACTTC,CASSLTGREQYF
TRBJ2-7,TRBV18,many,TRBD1,TGTGCCAGCTCGGGACAGAACCTTCCCTACGAGCAGTACTTC,CASSGQNLPYEQYF
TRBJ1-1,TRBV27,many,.,TGTGCCAGCAGTTTATTATTTCGGGACGGGGGGAACACTGAAGCTTTCTTT,CASSLLFRDGGNTEAFF
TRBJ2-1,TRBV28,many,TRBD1,TGTGCCCTCGGGGGACAGGGGGCCGATGAGCAGTTCTTC,CALGGQGADEQFF
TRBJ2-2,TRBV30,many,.,TGTGCCTGGGGACTCAGATCGATTCAGAACACCGGGGAGCTGTTTTTT,CAWGLRSIQNTGELFF
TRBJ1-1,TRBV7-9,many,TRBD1,TGTGCCAGCAGCTTACAGGGGGCCTTTGTGGCTTTCTTT,CASSLQGAFVAFF